This T cell receptor (beta chain) was sequenced during a study of blood T cells in healthy people across ages. Every sample had a minimum of 6.5 million PBMCs isolated. CDR3 size: 15 residues. Germline values: CDR1 LGHNA, CDR2 YSLEER. V shed 0 bases, J shed 11 bases, and the junction held 9 bases outside the gene matches. The authors ran a second PCR of 7 to 11 cycles using a sample-barcoded 5' primer and a J-beta primer mix. MiXCR, applied by TCRdb to the 5' RACE reads, yields one record per CDR3 protein. The sample lists roughly 700,000 distinct CDR3 sequences; 49% were seen once. The sequence came from a woman in her sixties in good health. The rearrangement joins TRBV4-3 to TRBJ2-1; 8 bases match TRBD2. Sequenced material: blood. The CDR3 DNA sequence: TGCGCCAGCAGCCAAGAGGGGTTTGGCGGGAGGCAGCAGTTCTTC. Translation gives CASSQEGFGGRQQFF.